This T cell receptor beta chain is drawn from a study of cytomegalovirus exposure and HLA in healthy donors (dated by TCRdb to the late 2010s). With regard to the full study: According to an earlier analysis of a few hundred of the donors, 150 million to 200 million T cells yielded roughly 100 million unique TCR beta sequences and about 300 Gb of sequence data. Approximately 310 gigabases of sequencing data and 80 million or so unique TCR sequences were included in an early release covering about 600 HLA-typed donors. Of the 300 to 500 genotyped donors, over 80% were placed in the genetic ancestry cluster associated with self-reported Caucasian donors. The study aimed to test whether signatures of past pathogen exposure could be identified by cataloging public T cell receptors. The study profiled the T cell repertoires of 550 to 700 subjects by immunosequencing and related them to cytomegalovirus serostatus. Besides the first cohort of 666 subjects, a separate validation cohort made up of 90 to 150 different subjects was used. To predict cytomegalovirus infection status, the study brought together high-throughput TCR immunosequencing, statistical association of individual TCRs with disease status, and machine learning. To study patterns of TCR occurrence, a later analysis re-analyzed previously published TCR beta repertoires from 550 to 800 donors and added high-resolution HLA genotyping. In the later analysis, no new phenotypic data were used to find candidate immune exposures; instead, reliance was placed on TCR beta sequences and their occurrence across donors. An earlier analysis of 500 to 650 of the donors applied high-throughput TCR beta sequencing to assess whether each TCR beta V gene segment acted as functional or pseudogenic. Alongside the repertoire data, information on donor age, sex, ethnicity and CMV serostatus was compiled. A later genetic analysis took genome-wide SNP genotypes for about 55% of the 666 donors and used that subset as a discovery cohort. Every discovery cohort repertoire had been produced on one sequencing platform. Both class I and class II loci were covered by HLA typing, at four-digit resolution. The number of typed donors differed by locus: about 620-640 for A, B, C, DRB1 and DQB1; some 540 for DQA1; about 600 for DPA1; and roughly 470 for DPB1. Roughly 5 DR-DQ haplotypes were treated as single units for association and clustering because of strong linkage in the cohort. Among 398 genotyped donors of the cohort, an average of roughly 240,000 unique TCR beta nucleotide sequences were sequenced per donor, around a sixth of them non-productive.

The research as a whole found: The classifier was reported to diagnose cytomegalovirus status with high specificity and sensitivity in both the original and validation cohorts. The authors suggested that the approach could potentially be extended to other disease states and immunological phenotypes. In a later analysis, HLA-associated TCR beta chains were found to be more clonally expanded and to have lower generation probabilities than equally common non-associated chains. Strong co-occurrence of HLA alleles, especially DR and DQ, made assigning TCR associations to individual alleles difficult. Because counts were too low, 15 to 20 rarely observed V segments, including chromosome 9 orphons, were excluded from the earlier analysis of around 640 of the donors. Presence/absence analyses assumed roughly uniform sequencing depth across donors, an assumption that may not hold. In a later analysis, some 18,000 TCR beta sequences were associated with specific HLA alleles at a false discovery rate of 0.05. Broadly in line with IMGT annotations, most TCR beta V segments showed up in productive rearrangements about 87% or about 30% of the time in an earlier analysis of roughly 590 of the donors. The study gave a list of more than 150 TCR beta chains associated with cytomegalovirus. A later genetic analysis reported fewer N-insertions in productive TCRs among donors in an Asian-associated ancestry cluster than the 666-donor mean. For the cohort, immune exposure information was limited to CMV serostatus. Because HLA typing was missing for some donors at each locus, association tests included only the typed subset. Most TCR sequences were observed very rarely across donors, whereas some public TCRs were present in many individuals. In vitro tests confirmed that a few of the cytomegalovirus-associated TCR beta chains recognize cytomegalovirus antigens. V-gene and J-gene trimming of TCR beta chains was associated with a missense DCLRE1C variant in a later genetic analysis, and the association was replicated in an independent cohort. In this cohort, only TCR beta chains were sequenced, and detectable features were limited by the absence of alpha or paired-chain data. A further reported finding was that TCR beta sequences accurately predicted the HLA-A and HLA-B alleles for most subjects in the first cohort. According to a later analysis, parvovirus B19, influenza, CMV and Epstein-Barr virus appeared linked to several top co-occurrence clusters. Correlated functional status among segregating V segments might reflect linkage disequilibrium, but an unknown experimental factor could not be ruled out. A later analysis found that TCR association rates varied across HLA loci, with DRB1 alleles showing the most associated TCRs and HLA-C alleles the fewest. Some IMGT-functional V segments, including TRBV6-2 and TRBV6-3, could not be distinguished by the 87-base-pair reads and were therefore excluded. Most CMV-associated TCR beta chains appeared to be HLA-restricted in a later analysis, and the HLA associations seemed to be driven largely by CMV exposure. A cluster of highly shared sequence variants was judged likely to be a technical artifact of the sequencing pipeline.

The cohort comprised 670 or so healthy bone marrow donors. At the time of sampling, every cohort member was nominally healthy, though immune exposures that went unrecorded were likely present. The donor tested CMV seropositive and was one of the 289 seropositive cohort members. Each donor provided a peripheral blood sample, and peripheral blood mononuclear cells were used for TCR beta sequencing. The Qiagen DNeasy Blood Extraction Kit was used to extract genomic DNA from the blood cell samples. The library was produced with the immunoSEQ multiplex PCR assay. For the multiplex PCR, a mixture combining 60 forward primers for TCR Vbeta segments and 13 reverse primers for TCR Jbeta segments was used. A multiplex PCR assay on genomic DNA amplified the CDR3 region of rearranged TCR beta genes. The Illumina HiSeq System was used to sequence the amplified TCR beta libraries as 87-base-pair reads. The published analysis was carried out like this. A later analysis tallied roughly 76 million unique TCR beta chains across the 660 or so repertoires, and 10 million to 11 million of those chains were shared by two or more donors. Raw reads were error-corrected and collapsed into unique sequences by a nearest-neighbor algorithm in which closely related sequences were merged to remove PCR and sequencing errors. Alignment of CDR3 sequences to IMGT reference sequences was used to assign V, D and J gene segments. For a sequence to be retained, a match of at least six nucleotides was required to both a V gene segment and a J gene segment. Rearrangements were called productive when the CDR3 lacked stop codons and stayed in frame with V and J; all others were non-productive. CDR3 was defined by IMGT convention, running from the second conserved V-encoded cysteine to the conserved J-encoded phenylalanine. The earlier analysis of 587 of the donors excluded any sequence lacking an unambiguous match to a single V gene segment. An earlier analysis of approximately 590 of the donors classified V segments as functional when productive rearrangements were above 56.7% and as segregating when the standard deviation between donors was above 5%. To diagnose cytomegalovirus status from the catalog of TCR beta chain sequences, a statistical classification framework was built. In a later analysis, TCR nucleotide sequences were compared against IMGT/GENE-DB human TR gene sequences so that V and J genes could be assigned. In a later analysis, CDR3 sequences and most-parsimonious VDJ recombination scenarios were assigned using the TCRdist pipeline. In a later analysis, each TCR beta chain was defined by its CDR3 amino acid sequence together with its V-gene family, and reads lacking a unique V-gene family were excluded. As a way to deal with suspected cross-contamination and a sequencing artifact, a later analysis dropped approximately 590 nucleotide sequences that were highly shared and had low generation probability. In a later analysis, a clonal expansion index for each public chain was calculated from normalized within-repertoire ranks of inferred template counts. Generation probabilities in a later analysis came from a VDJ recombination model fitted to out-of-frame rearrangements, and those results were checked against IGoR. A later analysis scored TCR-TCR, TCR-HLA and TCR-CMV co-occurrence with hypergeometric tests, applying a repertoire-size bias correction to TCR pairs. A later analysis estimated false discovery rates by permuting HLA or CMV assignments 20 times. A later analysis grouped co-occurring TCRs with DBSCAN, adding TCRdist sequence similarity when clustering within HLA-allele-positive subsets. Co-occurrence clustering excluded repertoires with fewer than 30,000 or more than 120,000 public chains, plus five with anomalous nucleotide sharing. TCRdb obtained this table from immuneACCESS and retained in-frame rearrangements with V and J assigned. These tables miss some clones; where compared with another copy, unresolved V genes account for less than half of the shortfall, and the remainder is unexplained. V and J calls and clone size are as listed in that table; D and trimming were resolved from the DNA. Recorded for this sample are around 200,000 clones; around 80% of them occurred a single time. Clones ranked in the top ten supply under 2.5% of the sample.

The CDR3 numbers 14 residues from cysteine through phenylalanine. Only the CDR3 part of the read is kept: 42 bases, read in frame from the first base. Relative to germline, V is 9 bases shorter and J is 4 bases shorter, with 15 bases between their ends. CDR1 MNHEY and CDR2 SVGAGI were looked up in the germline V gene. Comment on this clone: It lacks a known antigen. There are no base qualities to consult, and no much larger clone falls within one base.

The TCR comes from a woman in her 30s in good health and CMV-seropositive. The receptor chain draws on TRBV6-5 and TRBJ2-2; possibly the D gene is TRBD1, per 7 matching bases. Material for sequencing was PBMCs. In nucleotides, the sequence is TGTGCCAGTATACAGGGGCGGGGCACCGGGGAGCTGTTTTTT. Its protein reads: CASIQGRGTGELFF.